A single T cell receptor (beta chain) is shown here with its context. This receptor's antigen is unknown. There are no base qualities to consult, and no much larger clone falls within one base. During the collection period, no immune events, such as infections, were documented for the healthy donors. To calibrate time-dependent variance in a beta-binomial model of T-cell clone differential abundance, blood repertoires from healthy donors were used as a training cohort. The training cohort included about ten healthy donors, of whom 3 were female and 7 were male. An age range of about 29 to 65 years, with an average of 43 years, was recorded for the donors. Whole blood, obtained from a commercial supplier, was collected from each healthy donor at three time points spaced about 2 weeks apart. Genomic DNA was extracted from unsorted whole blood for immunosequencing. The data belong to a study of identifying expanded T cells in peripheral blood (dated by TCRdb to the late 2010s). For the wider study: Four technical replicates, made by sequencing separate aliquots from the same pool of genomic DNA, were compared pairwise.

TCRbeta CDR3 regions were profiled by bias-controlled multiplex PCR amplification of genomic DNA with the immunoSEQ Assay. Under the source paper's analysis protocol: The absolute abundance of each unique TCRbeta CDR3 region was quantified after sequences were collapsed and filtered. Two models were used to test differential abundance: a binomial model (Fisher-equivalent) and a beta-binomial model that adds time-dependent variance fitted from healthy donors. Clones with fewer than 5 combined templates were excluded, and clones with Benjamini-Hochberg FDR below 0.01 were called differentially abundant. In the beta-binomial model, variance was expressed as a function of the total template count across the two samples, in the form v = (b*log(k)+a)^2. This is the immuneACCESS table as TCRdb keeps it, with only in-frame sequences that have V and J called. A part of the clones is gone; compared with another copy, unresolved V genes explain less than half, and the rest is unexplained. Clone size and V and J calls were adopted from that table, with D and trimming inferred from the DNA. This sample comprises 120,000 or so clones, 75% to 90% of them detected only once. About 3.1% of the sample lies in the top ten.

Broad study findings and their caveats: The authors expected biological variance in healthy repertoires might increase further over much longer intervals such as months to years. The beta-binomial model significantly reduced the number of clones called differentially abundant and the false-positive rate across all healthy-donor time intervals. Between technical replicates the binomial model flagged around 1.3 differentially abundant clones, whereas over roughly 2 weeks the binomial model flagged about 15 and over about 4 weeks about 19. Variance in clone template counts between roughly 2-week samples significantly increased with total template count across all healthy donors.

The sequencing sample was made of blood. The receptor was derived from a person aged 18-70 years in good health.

The DNA sequence is given as TGTGCCAGCAGCCCGCGGGCGGTAGCCAAAAACATTCAGTACTTC. Translation gives CASSPRAVAKNIQYF. The receptor chain draws on TRBV7-8 and TRBJ2-4; the D region possibly corresponds to TRBD2 (5 bases align). The CDR3 sequence holds 15 residues, the cysteine and phenylalanine included. Here the CDR3 DNA is all that survives: 45 bases in frame from base 1. V is shortened by 5 bases, J by 0 bases, and the region joining them spans 11 bases. Sequences SGHVS (CDR1) and FQNEAQ (CDR2) are obtained from the germline V gene.